Each of the 3 T cell receptor beta chains below was sequenced from the same sample in a study of regulatory T cells in long-lasting Graves disease. Time point specified: newly diagnosed GD, antithyroid drugs for less than 3 months. Preparation of the TCR library used RNA extracted from PBMCs. Arm-PCR of CDR3 regions and iRepertoire HTBI primers were the basis on which TCR beta libraries were built. Using its own MiXCR run on the multiplex PCR reads, TCRdb lists one record per CDR3 protein. The sample lists fewer than 650,000 distinct CDR3 sequences; about 15% were seen once. These same records also appear under a second study, on T cells in Graves' hyperthyroidism and ophthalmopathy.

Sequences were derived from peripheral blood mononuclear cells (PBMCs), sampled at new diagnosis, from a patient treated with antithyroid drugs. These receptors came from a man aged 18-30 years with Graves disease.

With regard to this clonotype: A much larger clone differs from this one at a single base, so this may be a read error. The V and J genes are TRBV7-9 and TRBJ2-1; no clear D. Per the germline V gene, CDR1 is SEHNR and CDR2 is FQNEAQ (reference sequence). This CDR3 is 15 amino acids long. Trimming took off 1 base at V and 3 bases at J, with 10 bases between the two ends. CDR3 DNA: TGTGCCAGCAGCTTAGGGGTGGCAGTCTACAATGAGCAGTTCTTC. Protein: CASSLGVAVYNEQFF.

This clonotype showed up just once. The genes are TRBV20-1 and TRBJ2-3; D gene ambiguous. V was trimmed by 1 base and J by 2 bases, leaving 10 bases between them. Germline V gene data show CDR1 as DFQATT and CDR2 as SNEGSKA (reference sequence). The CDR3 spans 14 residues. The CDR3 nucleotides read TGCAGTGCTAGAGTCGGCAGTCCCACAGATACGCAGTATTTT. Translating gives CSARVGSPTDTQYF.

This clonotype was counted between two and nine times. This rearrangement joins TRBV25-1 to TRBJ2-4, with 7 bases that match TRBD1. The V gene's germline CDR1 is MGHDK and CDR2 SYGVNS. This CDR3 is built from 16 residues. The V segment lost 7 bases and the J segment 5 bases; nucleotides outside the gene matches: 14. Here the CDR3 DNA reads TGTGCCAGCACCGAGATTCCCCGGGACAGTCAAAACATTCAGTACTTC. It translates to CASTEIPRDSQNIQYF.